One T cell receptor (beta chain) is described in this entry. What it binds is not known. What made the TCR beta cDNA was 5'RACE template switching with UMIs. TCRdb re-called the 5' RACE reads and shows each CDR3 protein once, DNA omitted. The ten most abundant clones cover about 10% of a sample with 300,000 to 500,000 distinct CDR3 sequences. This CDR3 is built from 14 residues. Germline V gives CDR1 SGHRS, CDR2 YFSETQ. This entry belongs to a study of T cells expressing NK-cell markers. Study observations and caveats: In about 6 donors, dominant NKG2C+ clonotypes were roughly 1.0-7.5% of CD8+ T cells.

Source material: blood T cells: a sorted CD56 or NKG2C T cell subset, CD4+ or CD8+ T cells, or bulk PBMC T cells (not recorded which). This TCR derives from a woman between 45 and 65 years old in good health. J is TRBJ1-1 and V is TRBV5-1. The CDR3 region is CASSPDGLAQEAFF.